Below are 14 T cell receptor beta chains sequenced from a single sample in a study of shared clonotypes between healthy human individuals. Libraries were prepared by immunoSEQ multiplex PCR; TCRdb keeps only in-frame clonotypes and omits some of them. The data hold approximately 530,000 clones, with around 96% observed a single time. The material sequenced was naive CD4+ T cells sorted from blood. Subset meaning: CD45RA+ positively selected. These receptors all stem from a woman in her 30s in good health.

V usage is TRBV15 and J usage is TRBJ1-3; D is possibly TRBD1 (5 bases). V was trimmed by 0 bases and J by 4 bases, leaving 10 bases between them. The CDR3 is made up of 15 amino acids. Germline V gene lookup returns CDR1 LNHNV and CDR2 YYDKDF (reference sequence). DNA for the CDR3: TGTGCCACCAGCAGAGATTTGGGGGTAGGAAACACCATATATTTT. Its protein is CATSRDLGVGNTIYF.

The J gene is TRBJ2-7, the V gene TRBV28; D gene unclear. Trimming removed 11 bases from V and 4 bases from J, with 30 bases in between. The germline V gene encodes CDR1 MDHEN and CDR2 SYDVKM. This CDR3 region has 17 residues. This CDR3 is CAAGERSPGSRRYEQYF. In DNA form, the CDR3 reads TGTGCCGCTGGAGAGAGGTCGCCGGGTTCCAGGCGATACGAGCAGTACTTC. The full variable domain, its missing parts supplied by reference TRBV28 and TRBJ2-7, is DVKVTQSSRYLVKRTGEKVFLECVQDMDHENMFWYRQDPGLGLRLIYFSYDVKMKEKGDIPEGYSVSREKKERFSLILESASTNQTSMYLCAAGERSPGSRRYEQYFGPGTRLTVT.

The genes are TRBV7-2 and TRBJ2-7; TRBD2 matches at 10 bases. The trim removed 1 base at V and 3 bases at J, leaving 3 bases unmatched. Per the germline V gene, CDR1 is SGHTA and CDR2 is FQGNSA. CDR3 length: 15 residues. CDR3 sequence: CASSLVGTSVYEQYF. CDR3 DNA sequence: TGTGCCAGCAGCTTAGTAGGGACTAGCGTCTACGAGCAGTACTTC.

V is TRBV14 and J is TRBJ1-1; maybe TRBD1 (6 bases). V was trimmed by 4 bases and J by 3 bases, leaving 12 bases between them. Per germline, CDR1 SGHDN and CDR2 FVKESK. There are 14 residues in the CDR3. The CDR3 loop reads CASSRTGFDTEAFF. The CDR3 nucleotides read TGTGCCAGCAGCCGAACAGGGTTCGACACTGAAGCTTTCTTT.

There are a few counts of this clone. The genes are TRBV19 and TRBJ1-5; D is ambiguous. From germline, CDR1 is LNHDA and CDR2 SQIVND (reference sequence). Trimming removed 1 base from V and 4 bases from J, with 5 bases in between. CDR3 size: 13 residues. Here the CDR3 reads CASSIGINQPQHF. CDR3 bases: TGTGCCAGTAGTATAGGGATAAATCAGCCCCAGCATTTT. Complete variable domain (other parts from reference TRBV19 and TRBJ1-5): DGGITQSPKYLFRKEGQNVTLSCEQNLNHDAMYWYRQDPGQGLRLIYYSQIVNDFQKGDIAEGYSVSREKKESFPLTVTSAQKNPTAFYLCASSIGINQPQHFGDGTRLSIL.

V is TRBV27 and J is TRBJ2-7, with D unclear. Trimming pared 2 bases from V and 4 bases from J, leaving 15 bases between. CDR1 and CDR2 from the germline V gene are MNHEY and SMNVEV (reference sequence). The CDR3 consists of 15 residues. Here the CDR3 DNA reads TGTGCCAGCAGTTTAGCCCCAAGTTTGGCATACGAGCAGTACTTC. Amino acids: CASSLAPSLAYEQYF.

The rearrangement links TRBV28 to TRBJ2-3, with 9 bases identical to TRBD2. Germline trimming cut 4 bases from V and 3 bases from J; bases unmatched to any gene: 5. There are 15 residues in the CDR3. Germline V CDR1 and CDR2: MDHEN, SYDVKM. CDR3 nucleotides: TGTGCCAGCAGTTCTCCTAGCGGGAAGACAGATACGCAGTATTTT. Residues: CASSSPSGKTDTQYF. The full variable domain, rest sourced from reference TRBV28 and TRBJ2-3, is DVKVTQSSRYLVKRTGEKVFLECVQDMDHENMFWYRQDPGLGLRLIYFSYDVKMKEKGDIPEGYSVSREKKERFSLILESASTNQTSMYLCASSSPSGKTDTQYFGPGTRLTVL.

The chain uses TRBV7-8 and TRBJ2-7; no reliable D call. Germline-derived CDR1 and CDR2 are SGHVS and FQNEAQ. The V and J ends lost 0 bases and 6 bases respectively, with 30 bases between them. CDR3 length equals 20 residues. The DNA of the CDR3 is TGTGCCAGCAGCTTAGCTCCCATTTTAGGGATAGGCTTTGGCGAGTCCGAGCAGTACTTC. It is translated as CASSLAPILGIGFGESEQYF.

The rearrangement joins TRBV28 to TRBJ2-7, with D perhaps matching TRBD1 or TRBD2 (6 bases each). Trimming took off 7 bases at V and 0 bases at J, with 16 bases between the two ends. Germline CDR1 MDHEN, CDR2 SYDVKM. CDR3 length: 15 residues. The CDR3 loop is CASIGGQGYSYEQYF. In DNA, the CDR3 is TGTGCCAGCATCGGGGGTCAGGGGTACTCCTACGAGCAGTACTTC.

The genes are TRBV14 and TRBJ2-2, with D possibly called TRBD1 or TRBD2 (5 bases each). The CDR3 consists of 16 residues. Germline V gene sequence: CDR1 SGHDN, CDR2 FVKESK. V gave up 4 bases and J gave up 1 base, with 13 bases separating them. The CDR3 protein is CASSLYGAQNTGELFF. The CDR3 nucleotides read TGTGCCAGCAGCCTGTACGGGGCCCAGAACACCGGGGAGCTGTTTTTT.

V gene TRBV29-1 combines with J gene TRBJ1-2; a weak D match, TRBD1 (5 bases). V was cut by 6 bases and J by 3 bases, with 11 bases left in between. CDR3 size: 12 residues. Per the germline V gene, CDR1 is SQVTM and CDR2 is ANQGSEA. CDR3 region: CSVRGTDYGYTF. The DNA for the CDR3 is TGCAGCGTACGAGGGACTGACTATGGCTACACCTTC.

CDR3 residues: CASSPWTVLRSGANVLTF. The CDR3 DNA reads TGTGCCAGCAGTCCATGGACGGTCCTCCGCTCTGGGGCCAACGTCCTGACTTTC. The genes are TRBV28 and TRBJ2-6, with D uncertain. V was shortened by 5 bases and J by 0 bases, with 17 bases between the two germline ends. Germline assignment: CDR1 MDHEN and CDR2 SYDVKM. This CDR3 is built from 18 residues.

The chain uses TRBV5-5 and TRBJ2-7; weak D call: TRBD1 (6 bases). Germline assignment: CDR1 SGHKS and CDR2 YYEKEE (reference sequence). The CDR3 totals 16 residues. V lost 4 bases, J lost 2 bases, and 19 bases lay in between. The CDR3 region has the DNA TGTGCCAGCAGCGCCGTTCCAGGGAAGGGGGCCTACGAGCAGTACTTC. Amino acid sequence: CASSAVPGKGAYEQYF.

The rearrangement links TRBV7-9 to TRBJ2-3; D gene uncertain. CDR1 SEHNR and CDR2 FQNEAQ come from the germline V gene (reference sequence). The CDR3 is 17 residues long. Deletions cut 3 bases from V and 1 base from J, with 17 bases between. The CDR3 DNA is TGTGCCAGCAGCTTTGGAACCGTCTCAACAGGCACAGATACGCAGTATTTT. This sequence encodes CASSFGTVSTGTDTQYF.